The 13 T cell receptor beta chains reported below all come from one sample, sequenced in a study of T cell repertoires in cytomegalovirus infection. TCRdb analysed the reads with MiXCR anew, one entry per CDR3 protein. The table shows a few hundred thousand distinct CDR3 sequences, with 42% occurring only once. No antigen has been identified for these receptors. Specimen: cultured PBMCs, collected from culture after CMV antigen stimulation. The source of these receptors is a human donor in good health (CMV status not recorded). Some clones in this sample may be carry-over from other donors' samples.

This clonotype has just a few counts. This rearrangement joins TRBV28 to TRBJ2-7; D not resolved. The CDR3 runs to 15 residues. The V gene's germline CDR1 is MDHEN and CDR2 SYDVKM. Deletions cut 7 bases from V and 7 bases from J, with 23 bases between. CDR3 DNA: TGTGCCAGCAAGGAGTTGGTGCCCCGGCTTAGTGAGCAGTACTTC. Protein sequence: CASKELVPRLSEQYF.

V is TRBV5-6 and J is TRBJ1-1; 7 nucleotides line up with TRBD1. Germline trimming cut 3 bases from V and 1 base from J; bases unmatched to any gene: 6. Germline values: CDR1 SGHDT, CDR2 YYEEEE. CDR3 length: 15 amino acids. The CDR3 sequence: CASSSPQGKNTEAFF. For the CDR3, the DNA is TGTGCCAGCAGCTCACCACAGGGGAAGAACACTGAAGCTTTCTTT.

The chain has TRBV7-9 and TRBJ2-5; D possibly corresponds to TRBD1 (6 bases). V gave up 5 bases and J gave up 5 bases, with 18 bases separating them. The germline gives CDR1 SEHNR, CDR2 FQNEAQ (reference sequence). The CDR3 length is 15 residues. The CDR3: CASSLRQGLRETQYF. DNA for the CDR3: TGTGCCAGCAGCCTGAGGCAGGGGTTGAGGGAGACCCAGTACTTC.

J is TRBJ2-7 and V is TRBV4-3; no clear D gene. The V end lost 0 bases, the J end lost 0 bases, and 3 bases lay between the germline ends. The germline gives CDR1 LGHNA, CDR2 YSLEER. The CDR3 covers 13 residues. The CDR3 region is CASSQENSYEQYF. The CDR3 nucleotides are TGCGCCAGCAGCCAAGAGAACTCCTACGAGCAGTACTTC.

This clonotype was detected only a few times. The chain combines TRBV7-2 with TRBJ1-6, with 8 bases that match TRBD1. The CDR3 loop spans 14 amino acids. Germline V CDR1 and CDR2: SGHTA, FQGNSA. The V gene end was trimmed by 2 bases and the J gene end by 11 bases; junction bases not matched to a gene: 5. The CDR3 here is CASSLSGGDPPLHF. The DNA of the CDR3 is TGTGCCAGCAGCTTATCAGGGGGCGATCCACCCCTCCACTTT.

This chain connects TRBV11-1 to TRBJ1-3; a weak D match, TRBD1 (6 bases). This CDR3 contains 15 residues. V was cut by 5 bases and J by 0 bases, with 11 bases left in between. Germline-derived CDR1 and CDR2 are SGHAT and FQDESV (reference sequence). The CDR3 bases are TGTGCCAGCAGCCGAACAGGGCTCTCTGGAAACACCATATATTTT. Amino acid sequence: CASSRTGLSGNTIYF.

The chain combines TRBV7-6 with TRBJ2-7; D ambiguous. Germline V gene lookup returns CDR1 SGHVS and CDR2 FNYEAQ. The CDR3 runs 14 residues. Deletions cut 0 bases from V and 3 bases from J, with 9 bases between. The CDR3 reads CASSLAGVVYEQYF. CDR3 DNA: TGTGCCAGCAGCTTAGCTGGGGTGGTCTACGAGCAGTACTTC.

The chain has TRBV5-4 and TRBJ2-5; D unclear. The ends were cut back, 7 bases at V and 1 base at J, with 14 bases in the middle. This CDR3 has 14 residues. Per the germline V gene, CDR1 is SGHNT and CDR2 is YYREEE (reference sequence). In DNA, the CDR3 is TGTGCCAGCCGAGAGACCATCACCCAAGAGACCCAGTACTTC. Translated, it gives CASRETITQETQYF.

V gene TRBV12-3 or TRBV12-4 combines with J gene TRBJ1-1, with D tentatively TRBD1 (5 bases). CDR3 length: 15 residues. Trimming removed 5 bases from V and 10 bases from J, with 23 bases in between. CDR3 sequence reads: CASSPVTGTAFVAFF. The CDR3 region has the DNA TGTGCCAGCAGTCCCGTAACCGGGACGGCATTCGTAGCTTTCTTT.

The gene calls are TRBV7-4 and TRBJ1-1, with D perhaps matching TRBD1 (5 bases). Germline V gene sequence: CDR1 SGHVT, CDR2 SQSDAQ. This CDR3 has 11 residues. The germline V and J ends were trimmed by 10 bases and 5 bases, with 11 bases remaining between them. The CDR3 DNA reads TGTGCCACTGCGGGGGGGACTGAAGCTTTCTTT. Encoded protein: CATAGGTEAFF.

This sequence joins TRBV7-4 and TRBJ2-1; possible D gene TRBD2, 5 bases. V was pared by 8 bases and J by 9 bases, with 11 bases between. Germline CDR1 SGHVT, CDR2 SQSDAQ. CDR3 size: 11 residues. CDR3 loop: CASLAVTEQFF. Written as DNA, the CDR3 is TGTGCCAGCCTAGCTGTGACTGAGCAGTTCTTC.

This clonotype was detected ten times or more. The chain recombines TRBV7-2 with TRBJ1-1; no definite D call. V gave up 5 bases and J gave up 6 bases, with 13 bases separating them. This CDR3 is built from 13 residues. The germline gives CDR1 SGHTA, CDR2 FQGNSA. The CDR3: CASSRFRPSEAFF. Here the CDR3 DNA reads TGTGCCAGCAGCCGATTTAGGCCCTCTGAAGCTTTCTTT.

The chain couples TRBV7-6 to TRBJ1-1; D unclear. The CDR3 runs 16 residues. Trimming took off 4 bases at V and 4 bases at J, with 19 bases between the two ends. From germline, CDR1 is SGHVS and CDR2 FNYEAQ. DNA of the CDR3: TGTGCCAGCAGCTCCCCCCACCATGGAGGTGCCACTGAAGCTTTCTTT. Its protein is CASSSPHHGGATEAFF.